The rows below give T cell receptor beta chains drawn from one sample of a study of regulatory T cells in long-lasting Graves disease. MiXCR, run by TCRdb on the multiplex PCR reads, gives a single entry per CDR3 protein. The sample has roughly 400,000 distinct CDR3 sequences, about a fifth seen once. The starting material was peripheral blood mononuclear cells (PBMCs), obtained when the disease was refractory, from a patient treated with antithyroid drugs. Receptors originate from a female donor with Graves disease. CDR3s include the opening cysteine and the closing phenylalanine or tryptophan. D genes are given only for firm matches. Clone size is given for some rows only: seen once, a few or many times, or a class if the clone is expanded.

>-|TRBJ2-3|TRBV7-2|-
CASSFGQGTDTQYF
TGTGCCAGCAGCTTCGGGCAGGGCACAGATACGCAGTATTTT
>many|TRBJ1-2|TRBV28|-
CASSLLGILGGYTF
TGTGCCAGCAGTTTATTGGGGATACTCGGCGGCTACACCTTC
>many|TRBJ2-4|TRBV3-1|-
CASSQGTLGGQYF
TGTGCCAGCAGCCAAGGAACGCTCGGGGGCCAGTACTTC
>-|TRBJ2-7|TRBV29-1|-
CSVGIDQYEQYF
TGCAGCGTTGGTATCGACCAATACGAGCAGTACTTC
>few|TRBJ2-7|TRBV3-1|TRBD2
CASSPGTSGYYEQYF
TGTGCCAGCAGTCCCGGGACTAGCGGTTACTACGAGCAGTACTTC
>many|TRBJ1-2|TRBV3-1|-
CASSQDISNYGYTF
TGTGCCAGCAGCCAAGACATTTCTAACTATGGCTACACCTTC
>many|TRBJ1-3|TRBV2|TRBD1
CASTRTGKVSGNTIYF
TGTGCCAGCACCCGGACAGGGAAGGTTTCTGGAAACACCATATATTTT
>many|TRBJ2-5|TRBV18|-
CASSSARAETQYF
TGTGCCAGCTCAAGCGCCAGGGCTGAGACCCAGTACTTC
>-|TRBJ2-7|TRBV2|-
CASTNQTSMYLCASRPGQYSGQYF
-
>few|TRBJ2-7|TRBV7-9|TRBD1
CASSSLTGQGYEQYF
TGTGCCAGCAGCTCCCTAACGGGACAGGGTTACGAGCAGTACTTC
>many|TRBJ1-5|TRBV6-2/TRBV6-3|-
CASSSPVQGQPQHF
TGTGCCAGCAGTTCCCCAGTGCAAGGTCAGCCCCAGCATTTT
>-|TRBJ2-3|TRBV2|TRBD1
CAGMGTGTSDTQYF
TGTGCCGGAATGGGGACAGGGACGTCAGATACGCAGTATTTT
>few|TRBJ2-3|TRBV27|-
CASGITDTQYF
TGTGCCAGCGGCATCACAGATACGCAGTATTTT
>many|TRBJ1-2|TRBV6-1|-
CASSERAAQGYTF
TGTGCCAGCAGTGAAAGGGCAGCTCAAGGCTACACCTTC
>many|TRBJ1-5|TRBV30|-
CAWSVGTSSNQPQHF
TGTGCCTGGAGTGTAGGGACCTCTAGCAATCAGCCCCAGCATTTT
>few|TRBJ1-1|TRBV6-1|-
CASRREERLTNEAFF
TGTGCCAGCAGAAGGGAGGAGCGTCTGACTAATGAAGCTTTCTTT
>many|TRBJ2-7|TRBV12-3/TRBV12-4|-
CASSRSPRAYEQYF
TGTGCCAGCAGTCGGTCTCCTCGGGCCTACGAGCAGTACTTC
>many|TRBJ1-4|TRBV7-2|-
CASSLAQGHNEKLFF
TGTGCCAGCAGCTTAGCGCAGGGGCATAATGAAAAACTGTTTTTT
>few|TRBJ2-2|TRBV12-5|-
CASGLVCSALQGTPNTGELFF
TGTGCTAGTGGTTTGGTATGCTCGGCCCTACAGGGAACACCGAACACCGGGGAGCTGTTTTTT
>-|TRBJ2-3|TRBV6-4|-
CASRRPITDTQYF
TGTGCCAGCAGACGTCCGATTACAGACACGCAGTATTTT
>few|TRBJ1-2|TRBV29-1|-
CSADRGVGGYTF
TGCAGCGCCGATCGGGGGGTGGGCGGCTACACCTTC
>-|TRBJ1-2|TRBV6-1|-
CASAWGSYGYTF
TGTGCCAGCGCCTGGGGGTCCTATGGCTACACCTTC
>many|TRBJ1-2|TRBV5-6|-
CASSLRETF
TGTGCCAGCAGCCTACGGGAAACCTTC
>many|TRBJ2-7|TRBV28|TRBD1
CASKAVRQGPYEQYF
TGTGCCAGCAAAGCCGTCCGACAGGGCCCCTACGAGCAGTACTTC
>few|TRBJ2-2|TRBV7-3|-
CASSLGSGWNTGELFF
TGTGCCAGCAGCTTAGGAAGCGGGTGGAACACCGGGGAGCTGTTTTTT
>-|TRBJ2-7|TRBV27|-
CASRKKGPKIIYEQYF
TGTGCCAGCAGAAAAAAAGGCCCGAAGATCATCTACGAGCAGTACTTC
>many|TRBJ1-2|TRBV28|-
CASSFEGTLYGYTF
TGTGCCAGCAGCTTCGAAGGGACACTCTATGGCTACACCTTC
>-|TRBJ2-1|TRBV11-2|-
CASSRRGLAEYNEQFF
TGTGCCAGCAGCCGTAGGGGGCTAGCGGAGTACAATGAGCAGTTCTTC
>few|TRBJ1-3|TRBV2|TRBD1
CASSPDRSGGNTIYF
TGTGCCAGCAGTCCGGACAGGTCGGGAGGAAACACCATATATTTT
>many|TRBJ2-5|TRBV20-1|TRBD1
CSARGQGQETQYF
TGCAGTGCTAGGGGACAGGGTCAAGAGACCCAGTACTTC
>many|TRBJ2-7|TRBV11-2|-
CASSLAALPSYEQYF
TGTGCCAGCAGCTTAGCCGCTCTTCCCTCCTACGAGCAGTACTTC
>-|TRBJ2-1|TRBV15|-
CATSRVALVGNNEQFF
TGTGCCACCAGCAGAGTCGCGCTAGTGGGGAACAATGAGCAGTTCTTC
>once|TRBJ1-1|TRBV20-1|-
CSARLTGSALKSTEAFF
TGCAGTGCTAGACTGACAGGCTCGGCATTAAAGAGCACTGAAGCTTTCTTT
>many|TRBJ1-2|TRBV11-2|-
CASSSLGANYGYTF
TGTGCCAGCAGTTCCCTTGGAGCTAACTATGGCTACACCTTC
>many|TRBJ2-7|TRBV7-2|TRBD1
CASSLGTGSFYEQYF
TGTGCCAGCAGCTTAGGGACAGGGTCGTTCTACGAGCAGTACTTC
>many|TRBJ2-7|TRBV28|TRBD2
CASSPGLAGESAYEQYF
TGTGCCAGCAGTCCTGGACTAGCGGGAGAGAGCGCCTACGAGCAGTACTTC
>-|TRBJ1-5|TRBV19|-
CASSPNRDQPQHF
TGTGCCAGTAGTCCGAACAGAGATCAGCCCCAGCATTTT
>-|TRBJ1-5|TRBV20-1|-
CSACMGGNQPQHF
TGCAGTGCTTGTATGGGAGGCAATCAGCCCCAGCATTTT
>many|TRBJ2-7|TRBV2|-
CASREYYEQYF
TGTGCCAGCAGAGAATACTACGAGCAGTACTTC
>-|TRBJ2-6|TRBV19|TRBD1
CASSPTGVGANVLTF
TGTGCCAGTAGTCCCACAGGGGTTGGGGCCAACGTCCTGACTTTC
>few|TRBJ2-7|TRBV7-2|TRBD2
CASSFRGLAGGKYEQYF
TGTGCCAGCAGCTTTCGAGGACTAGCGGGAGGAAAGTACGAGCAGTACTTC
>few|TRBJ2-7|TRBV5-1|TRBD1
CASSYRDRGPYEQYF
TGCGCCAGCAGCTACCGGGACAGGGGGCCCTACGAGCAGTACTTC
>-|TRBJ2-7|TRBV20-1|-
CSAPFPLTYEQYF
TGCAGTGCTCCTTTCCCCCTTACCTACGAGCAGTACTTC
>-|TRBJ2-3|TRBV7-2|TRBD2
CASSRGTSGRSGGTQYF
TGTGCCAGCAGCCGCGGGACTAGCGGGAGATCGGGGGGTACGCAGTATTTT